This TCR beta chain was identified in a study of cytomegalovirus exposure and HLA in healthy donors. Whole-study results and caveats: TCR clusters originating in the first cohort tended to co-occur in the roughly 120 validation repertoires, according to a later analysis. Rarity characterized most TCR sequences, yet some public TCRs appeared in many donors. More than 150 TCR beta chains were listed as cytomegalovirus-associated.

The donors were part of the approximately 120-subject validation cohort, which stood apart from the 666-subject first cohort. Some clones are missing from TCRdb's copy, which holds only in-frame ones; the method was immunoSEQ multiplex PCR. The sample yields a few hundred thousand clones, about 88% seen once. The table lists this clone with a few counts. Its target is not known. The length of the CDR3 is 15 residues. Germline values: CDR1 SGHRS, CDR2 YFSETQ. V dropped 4 bases and J dropped 8; count of bases not matched to a gene: 11. This sequence was found in a man younger than 35 in good health and CMV-seropositive. The chain uses TRBV5-1 and TRBJ1-2; 10 bases align to TRBD1. Sequencing input: PBMCs. CDR3 sequence (DNA): TGCGCCAGCAGCGAGGGACAGGGGCGCGCGGGCGGCTACACCTTC. Protein: CASSEGQGRAGGYTF.